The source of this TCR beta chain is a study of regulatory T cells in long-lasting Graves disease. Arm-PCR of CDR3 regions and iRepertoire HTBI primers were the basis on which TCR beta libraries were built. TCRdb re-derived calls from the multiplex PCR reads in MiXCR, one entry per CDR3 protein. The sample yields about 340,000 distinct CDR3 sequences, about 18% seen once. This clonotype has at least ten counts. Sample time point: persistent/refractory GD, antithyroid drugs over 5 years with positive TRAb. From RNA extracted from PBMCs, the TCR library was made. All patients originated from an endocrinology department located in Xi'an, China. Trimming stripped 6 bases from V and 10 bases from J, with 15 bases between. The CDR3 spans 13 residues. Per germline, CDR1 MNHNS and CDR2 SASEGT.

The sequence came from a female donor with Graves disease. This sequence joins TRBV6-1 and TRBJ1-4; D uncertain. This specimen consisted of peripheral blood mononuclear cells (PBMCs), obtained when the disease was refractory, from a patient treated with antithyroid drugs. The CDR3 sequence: CASRRQSRGKLFF. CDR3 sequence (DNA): TGTGCCAGCAGGCGGCAGTCTCGGGGAAAACTGTTTTTT.